The T cell receptor beta chain under discussion was sequenced for a study of blood T cell repertoires in COVID-19. Data came from immunoSEQ multiplex PCR; TCRdb stores just in-frame clones and leaves some out. The profile covers around 200,000 clones, with 65% to 85% appearing a single time and about 2.7% taken by the ten largest. This sequence originates from a human donor with acute or convalescent COVID-19. The donor label of this sample is uncertain. Sequenced material: peripheral blood.

The CDR3 bases are TGTGCCAGCAGCCGACAGGGCGAGGAAAAACTGTTTTTT. This translates into CASSRQGEEKLFF. The chain links TRBV14 to TRBJ1-4; the match to TRBD1 covers 7 bases. The CDR3 extends over 13 amino acids. Germline trimming cut 4 bases from V and 8 bases from J; bases unmatched to any gene: 4. Germline CDR1 SGHDN, CDR2 FVKESK. Full variable domain (outside the CDR3, taken from reference TRBV14 and TRBJ1-4): EAGVTQFPSHSVIEKGQTVTLRCDPISGHDNLYWYRRVMGKEIKFLLHFVKESKQDESGMPNNRFLAERTGGTYSTLKVQPAELEDSGVYFCASSRQGEEKLFFGSGTQLSVL.